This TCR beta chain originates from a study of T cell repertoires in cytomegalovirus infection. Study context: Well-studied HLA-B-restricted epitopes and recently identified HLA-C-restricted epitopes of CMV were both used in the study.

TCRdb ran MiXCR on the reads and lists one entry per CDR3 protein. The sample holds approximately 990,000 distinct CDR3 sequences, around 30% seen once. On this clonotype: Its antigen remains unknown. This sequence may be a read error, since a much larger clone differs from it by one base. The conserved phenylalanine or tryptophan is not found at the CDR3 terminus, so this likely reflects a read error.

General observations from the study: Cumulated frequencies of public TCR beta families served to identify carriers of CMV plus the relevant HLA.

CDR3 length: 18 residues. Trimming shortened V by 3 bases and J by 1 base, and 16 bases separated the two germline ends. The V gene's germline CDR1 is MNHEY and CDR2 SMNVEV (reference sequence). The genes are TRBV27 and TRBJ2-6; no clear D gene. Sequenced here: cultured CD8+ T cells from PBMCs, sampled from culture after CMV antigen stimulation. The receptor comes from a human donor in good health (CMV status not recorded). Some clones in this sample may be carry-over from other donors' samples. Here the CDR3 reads CASSLVGPWESGANVLTY. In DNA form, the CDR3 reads TGTGCCAGCAGTTTGGTAGGCCCCTGGGAATCTGGGGCCAACGTCCTGACTTAC.